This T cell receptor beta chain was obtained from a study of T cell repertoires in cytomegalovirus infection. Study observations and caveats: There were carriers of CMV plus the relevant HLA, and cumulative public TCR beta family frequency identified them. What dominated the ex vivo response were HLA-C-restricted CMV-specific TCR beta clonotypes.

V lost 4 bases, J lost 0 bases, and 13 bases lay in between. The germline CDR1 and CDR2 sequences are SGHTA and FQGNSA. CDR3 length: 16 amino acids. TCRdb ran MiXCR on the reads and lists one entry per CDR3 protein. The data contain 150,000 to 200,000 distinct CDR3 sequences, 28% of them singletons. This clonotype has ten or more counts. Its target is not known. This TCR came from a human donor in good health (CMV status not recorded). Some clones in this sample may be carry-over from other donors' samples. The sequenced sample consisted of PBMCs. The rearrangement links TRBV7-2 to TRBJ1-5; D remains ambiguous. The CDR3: CASSSSSIYSNQPQHF. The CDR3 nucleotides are TGTGCCAGCAGCTCGAGCAGCATTTATAGCAATCAGCCCCAGCATTTT.